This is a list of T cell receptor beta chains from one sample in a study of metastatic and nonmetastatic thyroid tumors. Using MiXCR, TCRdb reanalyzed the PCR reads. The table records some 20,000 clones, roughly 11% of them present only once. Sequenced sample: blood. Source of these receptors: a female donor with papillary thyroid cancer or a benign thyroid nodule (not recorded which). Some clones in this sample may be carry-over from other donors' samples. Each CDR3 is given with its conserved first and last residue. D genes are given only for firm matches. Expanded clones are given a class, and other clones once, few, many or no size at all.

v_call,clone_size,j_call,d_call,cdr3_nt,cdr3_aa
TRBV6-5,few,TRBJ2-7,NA,TGTGCCAGCAGTTTATCGCTCAATAACGAGCAGTACTTC,CASSLSLNNEQYF
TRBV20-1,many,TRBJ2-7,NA,TGCAGTGCTAGAGGGTTAGACTCCTACGAGCAGTACTTC,CSARGLDSYEQYF
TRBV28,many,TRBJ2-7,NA,TGTGCCAGCAGTGCTCCTAGTCACTACGAGCAGTACTTC,CASSAPSHYEQYF
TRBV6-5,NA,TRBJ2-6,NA,TGTGCAAGCACCCACCCCAGCCCAGGGATAACTGGGGCCAACGTCCTGACTTTC,CASTHPSPGITGANVLTF
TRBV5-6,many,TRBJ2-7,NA,TGTGCCAGCAGCTTGGTGTCCAGGGGGGTAGTTCTTGGCGAGCAGTACTTC,CASSLVSRGVVLGEQYF
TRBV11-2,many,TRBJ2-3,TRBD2,TGTGCCAGCAGCTTAGAAGCGGGAGGGAACACAGATACGCAGTATTTT,CASSLEAGGNTDTQYF
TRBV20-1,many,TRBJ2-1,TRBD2,TGCAGTGCTAGGACGGGGCGGGAGCAATCTACTGAGCAGTTCTTC,CSARTGREQSTEQFF
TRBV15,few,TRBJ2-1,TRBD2,TGTGCCACCAGCAGAGATCTAGCGGAACAAAGCTCCTACAATGAGCAGTTCTTC,CATSRDLAEQSSYNEQFF
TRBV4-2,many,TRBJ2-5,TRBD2,TGTGCCAGCAGCCAACAATCCGCCGGGACTAGCGGCCAAGAGACCCAGTACTTC,CASSQQSAGTSGQETQYF
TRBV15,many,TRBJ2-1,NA,TGTGCCACCAGCAGAGATTCGGGAACCCCTAGCAATGAGCAGTTCTTC,CATSRDSGTPSNEQFF
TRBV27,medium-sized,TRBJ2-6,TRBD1,TGTGCCAGCAGCCTGGGACAGGGGGCTGGGGCCAACGTCCTGACTTTC,CASSLGQGAGANVLTF
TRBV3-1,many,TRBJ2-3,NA,TGTGCCAGCAGCTTAGGGAATTCGGGACCGAGGGATACGCAGTATTTT,CASSLGNSGPRDTQYF
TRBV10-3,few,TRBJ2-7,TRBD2,TGTGCCATCAGTGCGACTAGCTTGAGGGACGAGCAGTACTTC,CAISATSLRDEQYF
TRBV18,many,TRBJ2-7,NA,TGTGCCAGCTCATCAGGAAGCGGAAGCTACGAGCAGTACTTC,CASSSGSGSYEQYF
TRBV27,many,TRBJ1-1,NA,TGTGCCAGCAGTTTTAATAGGAACACTGAAGCTTTCTTT,CASSFNRNTEAFF
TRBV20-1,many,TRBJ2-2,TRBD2,TGCAGTGCTAAAGGGACTAGCTTGGGCGGGGAGCTGTTTTTT,CSAKGTSLGGELFF
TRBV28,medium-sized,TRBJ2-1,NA,TGTGCCAGCAGTCGGGCCGGCGGCCTGGGGCATGAGCAGTTCTTC,CASSRAGGLGHEQFF
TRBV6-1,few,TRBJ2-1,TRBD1,TGTGCCAGCAGAAATCAGGGGGACCCTTCCAATGAGCAGTTCTTC,CASRNQGDPSNEQFF
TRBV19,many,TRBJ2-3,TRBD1,TGTGCTTCCGGGACAGGGCTTTCAGATACGCAGTATTTT,CASGTGLSDTQYF